This T cell receptor beta chain came from a study of cytomegalovirus exposure and HLA in healthy donors. Study in general: It was reported in a later analysis that the 120 or so validation repertoires used the same platform as the roughly 700 first-cohort repertoires.

Using immunoSEQ multiplex PCR, the repertoire was profiled, and TCRdb retains in-frame clones only, with some absent. Of roughly 250,000 clones in the sample, 75% to 90% were seen once. The V gene lost 10 bases and the J gene lost 7 bases, with 7 bases spanning the gap. Germline V lookup: CDR1 MGHDK, CDR2 SYGVNS. The CDR3 spans 10 residues. This sequence originates from a woman in her twenties or thirties in good health and CMV-seropositive. The sequencing sample was made of PBMCs. The chain couples TRBV25-1 to TRBJ1-4; D gene unclear. The chain's CDR3 is CATEGEKLFF. DNA for the CDR3: TGTGCCACCGAGGGTGAAAAACTGTTTTTT.